This record concerns one T cell receptor (beta chain) sequence. Its target is unknown. The data were obtained in a study of response to subunit inactivated influenza vaccine. Study-wide results and caveats: With each seasonal influenza vaccination, the authors suggested, few new T cells are recruited.

This CDR3 comprises 17 residues. Germline loops: CDR1 MGHDK, CDR2 SYGVNS. The germline V and J ends were trimmed by 1 base and 6 bases, with 20 bases remaining between them. TCRdb recomputed calls from the RT-PCR reads with MiXCR, one row per CDR3 protein. The data hold approximately 530,000 distinct CDR3 sequences, with under 15% observed a single time. The sequencing here drew on PBMCs from blood, taken 35 to 45 days after vaccination. The gene calls are TRBV25-1 and TRBJ2-3; D possibly matches TRBD1 or TRBD2 (6 bases each). This receptor was taken from a man between 45 and 60 years old who received an inactivated influenza vaccine. The CDR3, as DNA: TGTGCCAGCAGTGAATCGGTCTTGGGGGGCGTATGGGATACGCAGTATTTT. Translating gives CASSESVLGGVWDTQYF.